This paragraph covers one TCR beta chain sequence. Its antigen remains unknown. Germline V gene lookup returns CDR1 MDHEN and CDR2 SYDVKM. This CDR3 has 14 amino acids. This sample was included in a study of T cells expressing NK-cell markers. Broader study findings: These clonotypes, the leaders elsewhere, also led the CD3+CD56-NKG2C+ fraction in a handful of donors.

A 5'RACE template switching approach incorporating UMIs was used to make TCR beta cDNA. TCRdb re-called the 5' RACE reads; one entry per CDR3 protein, DNA not given. This specimen shows 440,000 or so distinct CDR3 sequences; the ten leading clones hold roughly 7.2%. The genes are TRBV28 and TRBJ2-5; TCRdb names TRBD2, which stays unverified in the absence of DNA. The sample consisted of blood T cells: a sorted CD56 or NKG2C T cell subset, CD4+ or CD8+ T cells, or bulk PBMC T cells (not recorded which). The sequence derives from a woman aged 18-69 years in good health. The CDR3 reads CATRGPSERETQYF.